The 5 T cell receptor beta chains presented below share a single source sample, sequenced in a study of blood T cell repertoires in COVID-19. TCRdb keeps only in-frame clones here, not all; method: immunoSEQ multiplex PCR. The table includes approximately 110,000 clones, approximately 85% detected once. Sequences were obtained from peripheral blood. The origin of the receptors is an elderly woman with COVID-19, enrolled during active disease.

V and J are TRBV11-1 and TRBJ2-7; tentative D call: TRBD2 (7 bases). This CDR3 spans 16 amino acids. Germline-derived CDR1 and CDR2 are SGHAT and FQDESV (reference sequence). Trimming left V 5 bases short and J 3 bases short, with 20 bases between. The CDR3 here is CASSHRGGAGIYEQYF. The CDR3, as DNA: TGTGCCAGCAGCCATAGGGGGGGAGCAGGAATCTACGAGCAGTACTTC.

The J gene is TRBJ2-5, the V gene TRBV2; TRBD1 matches 9 bases. V lost 8 bases, J lost 11 bases, and 6 bases stayed unmatched. The CDR3 length is 11 residues. Germline-derived CDR1 and CDR2 are SNHLY and FYNNEI. As DNA, the CDR3 is TGTGCCAGCGGGGAGGACAGGGGACAGTACTTC. Translated: CASGEDRGQYF. Using reference TRBV2 and TRBJ2-5 for the parts outside the CDR3, the full variable domain is EPEVTQTPSHQVTQMGQEVILRCVPISNHLYFYWYRQILGQKVEFLVSFYNNEISEKSEIFDDQFSVERPDGSNFTLKIRSTKLEDSAMYFCASGEDRGQYFGPGTRLLVL.

In the case of this clone: Other DNA sequences from this sample encode an identical CDR3 as well. The V and J genes are TRBV5-1 and TRBJ2-5; D unclear. The germline V gene has CDR1 SGHRS and CDR2 YFSETQ. Trimming took off 0 bases at V and 2 bases at J, with 8 bases between the two ends. The CDR3 runs to 14 residues. The CDR3 reads CASSLGSIQETQYF. CDR3 nucleotides: TGCGCCAGCAGCTTGGGGTCTATACAAGAGACCCAGTACTTC. Drawing the rest from reference TRBV5-1 and TRBJ2-5, the complete variable domain is KAGVTQTPRYLIKTRGQQVTLSCSPISGHRSVSWYQQTPGQGLQFLFEYFSETQRNKGNFPGRFSGRQFSNSRSEMNVSTLELGDSALYLCASSLGSIQETQYFGPGTRLLVL.

V gene TRBV5-4 combines with J gene TRBJ1-1; maybe TRBD1 (5 bases). Germline assignment: CDR1 SGHNT and CDR2 YYREEE (reference sequence). Trimming left V 0 bases short and J 1 base short, with 10 bases between. The CDR3 contains 15 residues. CDR3 nucleotide sequence: TGTGCCAGCAGCTTGGGTGTTGGGGCGAACACTGAAGCTTTCTTT. Its translation: CASSLGVGANTEAFF. The whole variable domain, filled in from reference TRBV5-4 and TRBJ1-1, reads ETGVTQSPTHLIKTRGQQVTLRCSSQSGHNTVSWYQQALGQGPQFIFQYYREEENGRGNFPPRFSGLQFPNYSSELNVNALELDDSALYLCASSLGVGANTEAFFGQGTRLTVV.

This chain links TRBV7-3 with TRBJ2-7; 11 bases fit TRBD2. The V and J ends lost 5 bases and 5 bases, in that order; junction bases with no gene match: 8. CDR1 is SGHTA, CDR2 FQGTGA, per germline. CDR3 length: 15 residues. In DNA, the CDR3 is TGTGCCAGCAGCCCAATAGCGGGAGGGCTGAACGAGCAGTACTTC. It codes for CASSPIAGGLNEQYF.